Listed here is a single T cell receptor beta chain. The data derive from a study of blood T cell repertoires in COVID-19. Study in general: Sites across the United States, Italy and Spain contributed samples from acute and convalescent COVID-19.

Authors' processing steps: Amplification from reference gene primers served as the basis for estimated nucleated cell counts. The repertoire was sequenced with immunoSEQ multiplex PCR; TCRdb's copy has only in-frame clones and lacks some. The V and J calls and clone size are taken from that table; D and trimming were inferred from the DNA. The sample includes roughly 100,000 clones, 90% to 95% of them seen just once. Source material: peripheral blood. The receptor was isolated from a human donor in a cohort sampled during active COVID-19.

The CDR3 region is CSGQGTSGTVAYNEQFF. In nucleotides, the CDR3 is TGCAGCGGACAAGGGACTAGCGGGACCGTCGCCTACAATGAGCAGTTCTTC. The chain recombines TRBV29-1 with TRBJ2-1; 13 bases match TRBD2. This CDR3 is 17 amino acids long. Germline V gene sequence: CDR1 SQVTM, CDR2 ANQGSEA. The V gene end was trimmed by 7 bases and the J gene end by 2 bases; junction bases not matched to a gene: 11.